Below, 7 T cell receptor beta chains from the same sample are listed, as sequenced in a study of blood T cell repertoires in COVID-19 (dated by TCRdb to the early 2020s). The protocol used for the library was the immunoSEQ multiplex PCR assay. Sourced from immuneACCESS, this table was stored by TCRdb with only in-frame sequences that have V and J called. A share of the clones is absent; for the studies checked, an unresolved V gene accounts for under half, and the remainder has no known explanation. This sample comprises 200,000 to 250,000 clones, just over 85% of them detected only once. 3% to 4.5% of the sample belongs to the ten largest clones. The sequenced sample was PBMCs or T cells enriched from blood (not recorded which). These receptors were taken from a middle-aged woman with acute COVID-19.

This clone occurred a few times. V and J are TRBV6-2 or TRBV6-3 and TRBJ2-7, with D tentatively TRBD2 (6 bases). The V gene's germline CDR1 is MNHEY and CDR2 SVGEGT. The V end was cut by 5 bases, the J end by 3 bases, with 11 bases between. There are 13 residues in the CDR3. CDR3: CASSHGGNYEQYV. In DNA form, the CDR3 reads TGTGCCAGCAGTCACGGCGGGAACTACGAGCAGTACGTC.

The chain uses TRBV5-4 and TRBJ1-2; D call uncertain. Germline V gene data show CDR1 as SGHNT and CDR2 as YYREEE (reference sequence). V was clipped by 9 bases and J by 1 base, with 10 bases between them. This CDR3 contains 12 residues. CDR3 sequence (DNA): TGTGCCACCTCCGACATTAACTATGGCTACACCTTC. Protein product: CATSDINYGYTF.

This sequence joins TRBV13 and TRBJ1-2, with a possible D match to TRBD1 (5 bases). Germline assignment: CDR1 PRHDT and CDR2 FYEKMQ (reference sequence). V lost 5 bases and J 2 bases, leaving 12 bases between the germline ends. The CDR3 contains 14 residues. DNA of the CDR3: TGTGCCAGCAGCCCCCAGACAGACAACTATGGCTACACCTTC. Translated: CASSPQTDNYGYTF.

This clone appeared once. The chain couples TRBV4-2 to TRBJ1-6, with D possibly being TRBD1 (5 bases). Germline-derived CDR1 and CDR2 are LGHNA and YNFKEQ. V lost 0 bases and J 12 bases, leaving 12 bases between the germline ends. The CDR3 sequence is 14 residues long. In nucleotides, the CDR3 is TGTGCCAGCAGCCAAGAGACAGCGTGGGAACCCCTCCACTTT. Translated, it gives CASSQETAWEPLHF.

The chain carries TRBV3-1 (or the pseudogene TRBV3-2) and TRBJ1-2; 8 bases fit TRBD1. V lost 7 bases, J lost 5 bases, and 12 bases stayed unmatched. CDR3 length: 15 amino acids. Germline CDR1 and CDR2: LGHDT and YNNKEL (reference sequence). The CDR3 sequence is CASKPSGNRGYGYTF. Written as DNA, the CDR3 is TGTGCCAGCAAACCCTCGGGGAACAGGGGGTATGGCTACACCTTC.

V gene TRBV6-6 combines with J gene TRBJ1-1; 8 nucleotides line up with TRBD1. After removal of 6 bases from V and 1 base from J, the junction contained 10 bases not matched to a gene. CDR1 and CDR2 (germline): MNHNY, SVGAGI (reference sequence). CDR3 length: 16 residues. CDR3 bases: TGTGCCAGCAGACCAAGGACCGGGACAGGGAACACTGAAGCTTTCTTT. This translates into CASRPRTGTGNTEAFF.

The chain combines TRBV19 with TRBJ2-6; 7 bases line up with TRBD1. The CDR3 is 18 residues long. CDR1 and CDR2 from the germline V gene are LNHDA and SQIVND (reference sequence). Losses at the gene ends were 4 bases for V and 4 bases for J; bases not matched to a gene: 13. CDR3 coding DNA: TGTGCCAGTAGTAAAGACATGGACAGGATCGGAGGGGCCAACGTCCTGACTTTC. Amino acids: CASSKDMDRIGGANVLTF.